A single sample is the source of the 29 T cell receptor beta chains below, sequenced in a study of T cell changes during pregnancy in multiple sclerosis. The assay was immunoSEQ multiplex PCR, and TCRdb's table has in-frame clones only and misses some. The sample records fewer than 65,000 clones, roughly 93% being singletons. Sequencing used peripheral blood, obtained in the second trimester of pregnancy. All receptors derive from a female donor with multiple sclerosis, enrolled in a pregnancy study.

This chain joins TRBV6-5 and TRBJ1-2, with D uncertain. V was clipped by 6 bases and J by 3 bases, with 11 bases between them. CDR1 MNHEY and CDR2 SVGAGI come from the germline V gene. The CDR3 contains 13 residues. Here the CDR3 DNA reads TGTGCCAGCAGCCATCGCGGCGACTATGGCTACACCTTC. As protein: CASSHRGDYGYTF.

This sequence joins TRBV28 and TRBJ1-4; the D is unclear. The CDR3 consists of 14 residues. Germline loops: CDR1 MDHEN, CDR2 SYDVKM. V was shortened by 6 bases and J by 5 bases, with 13 bases between the two germline ends. The CDR3 DNA is TGTGCCAGCAGCCTTATGGAGGAGAATGAAAAACTGTTTTTT. Translated: CASSLMEENEKLFF.

The chain has TRBV5-4 and TRBJ2-7, with a weak D call TRBD1 (6 bases). The CDR3 totals 14 residues. With 4 bases removed from V and 7 bases from J, the gap between germline ends came to 18 bases. Germline CDR1 is SGHNT and CDR2 is YYREEE (reference sequence). The CDR3 bases are TGTGCCAGCAGCCCCAACAGGGCCCCGACTGAGCAGTACTTC. Protein sequence: CASSPNRAPTEQYF.

V and J are TRBV7-2 and TRBJ2-1, with a weak D call TRBD2 (5 bases). Trimming removed 3 bases at V and 6 bases at J, with 6 bases between. From germline, CDR1 is SGHTA and CDR2 FQGNSA. This CDR3 is built from 12 residues. CDR3 DNA sequence: TGTGCCAGCAGCTTCGGGGTCAATGAGCAGTTCTTC. Translated, it gives CASSFGVNEQFF.

The CDR3 region is CASSYSSAGPLDEQYF. The CDR3 bases are TGTGCCAGCAGTTACTCGTCTGCGGGACCCCTAGACGAGCAGTACTTC. V is TRBV6-6 and J is TRBJ2-7, with D perhaps TRBD2 (6 bases). Trimming left V 0 bases short and J 5 bases short, with 17 bases between. The CDR3 sequence is 16 residues long. From germline, CDR1 is MNHNY and CDR2 SVGAGI (reference sequence).

V is TRBV5-6 and J is TRBJ1-2; 9 bases match TRBD1. CDR3 size: 13 residues. From germline, CDR1 is SGHDT and CDR2 YYEEEE. J lost 7 bases, V lost 0 bases, and 1 base had no gene match. The CDR3 spells CASSLDRGPGYTF. CDR3 in DNA: TGTGCCAGCAGCTTGGACAGGGGGCCTGGCTACACCTTC.

This chain uses TRBV6-1 with TRBJ2-5; D not resolved. The V gene's germline CDR1 is MNHNS and CDR2 SASEGT. Trimming shortened V by 6 bases and J by 1 base, and 9 bases separated the two germline ends. This CDR3 has 13 residues. This CDR3 reads CASRRQLQETQYF. The CDR3 DNA follows: TGTGCCAGCAGACGACAACTCCAAGAGACCCAGTACTTC.

The CDR3 loop reads CASSEGHSYNSPLHF. CDR3 DNA sequence: TGCGCCAGCAGCGAAGGACACTCCTATAATTCACCCCTCCACTTT. The chain couples TRBV5-1 to TRBJ1-6; TRBD1 might be the D (5 bases). From germline, CDR1 is SGHRS and CDR2 YFSETQ. This CDR3 is built from 15 residues. V lost 4 bases, J lost 0 bases, and 8 bases lay in between.

The gene calls are TRBV28 and TRBJ2-3; D is perhaps TRBD2 (6 bases). V lost 8 bases, J lost 10 bases, and 25 bases lay in between. Looked up from germline, CDR1 is MDHEN and CDR2 is SYDVKM. The CDR3 runs to 15 residues. DNA of the CDR3: TGTGCCAGCGGAGCCTCAGGGATAACTAGCACGGCGCAGTATTTT. Protein: CASGASGITSTAQYF.

This rearrangement joins TRBV9 to TRBJ2-1, with D tentatively TRBD2 (6 bases). The CDR3 has 13 amino acids. Germline-derived CDR1 and CDR2 are SGDLS and YYNGEE. Trimming removed 3 bases from V and 7 bases from J, with 11 bases in between. CDR3 bases: TGTGCCAGCAGCGAAGGAGGGGTGAATGAGCAGTTCTTC. Its translation: CASSEGGVNEQFF.

The chain is built from TRBV4-1 and TRBJ2-2; the D gene is possibly TRBD2 (5 bases). CDR1 and CDR2 (germline): MGHRA, YSYEKL. Trimming took off 3 bases at V and 7 bases at J, with 21 bases between the two ends. The CDR3 is made up of 17 amino acids. CDR3 bases: TGCGCCAGCAGCCACCCCGTGAGAGGGTCGAATAGCGGGGAGCTGTTTTTT. Protein: CASSHPVRGSNSGELFF.

This chain connects TRBV12-5 to TRBJ2-3; 7 bases fit TRBD2. The CDR3 has 15 amino acids. Germline CDR1 reads LGHNT; CDR2 reads FRNRAP. The ends lost 7 bases at V and 2 bases at J; junction bases unmatched: 9. The CDR3 DNA sequence: TGTGCTAGTGCCCTTCAGGGAGGGTTCACAGATACGCAGTATTTT. Encoded protein: CASALQGGFTDTQYF. Drawing the rest from reference TRBV12-5 and TRBJ2-3, the complete variable domain is DARVTQTPRHKVTEMGQEVTMRCQPILGHNTVFWYRQTMMQGLELLAYFRNRAPLDDSGMPKDRFSAEMPDATLATLKIQPSEPRDSAVYFCASALQGGFTDTQYFGPGTRLTVL.

The chain employs TRBV6-5 and TRBJ1-2; weak D call: TRBD1 (6 bases). V lost 5 bases to trimming and J lost 5 bases, with 18 bases between them. Per the germline V gene, CDR1 is MNHEY and CDR2 is SVGAGI. The CDR3 loop spans 15 amino acids. CDR3 protein: CASSGTGRGEYGYTF. Here the CDR3 DNA reads TGTGCCAGCAGTGGGACGGGCAGGGGCGAGTATGGCTACACCTTC.

CDR3 DNA sequence: TGTGCCAGCCAACACCCGATTAACTATGGCTACACCTTC. This encodes CASQHPINYGYTF. V is TRBV6-1 and J is TRBJ1-2; D is ambiguous. Between the trimmed V and J ends, which lost 8 bases and 1 base, there was a span of 11 bases. The CDR3 consists of 13 residues. CDR1 is MNHNS and CDR2 is SASEGT in the germline V gene.

The rearrangement links TRBV28 to TRBJ2-3; 8 bases align to TRBD2. Germline V CDR1 and CDR2: MDHEN, SYDVKM. CDR3 length equals 15 residues. Unmatched junction bases numbered 7, after V lost 4 bases and J lost 4 bases. CDR3 bases: TGTGCCAGCAGTTCCCGGGCGGGGGGCGCAGATACGCAGTATTTT. Encoded protein: CASSSRAGGADTQYF. The entire variable domain, with the rest obtained from reference TRBV28 and TRBJ2-3, is as follows: DVKVTQSSRYLVKRTGEKVFLECVQDMDHENMFWYRQDPGLGLRLIYFSYDVKMKEKGDIPEGYSVSREKKERFSLILESASTNQTSMYLCASSSRAGGADTQYFGPGTRLTVL.

The chain uses TRBV11-2 and TRBJ2-7; 7 nucleotides agree with TRBD2. The CDR3 consists of 15 residues. The germline V gene encodes CDR1 SGHAT and CDR2 FQNNGV. Trimming cost V 5 bases and J 3 bases; bases outside gene matches: 10. CDR3 DNA: TGTGCCAGCAGCACCCGGACTAGGACCGTCTACGAGCAGTACTTC. It codes for CASSTRTRTVYEQYF.

V and J are TRBV29-1 and TRBJ2-7; 8 bases map to TRBD1. The CDR3 has 14 residues. Unmatched junction bases numbered 15, after V lost 8 bases and J lost 6 bases. Germline V lookup: CDR1 SQVTM, CDR2 ANQGSEA. The CDR3 DNA reads TGCAGCATTCAAGGCGGGACAGGTGTTTTCGAGCAGTACTTC. Translating gives CSIQGGTGVFEQYF.

Here the CDR3 reads CASSWRSGAVETQYF. The CDR3, as DNA: TGTGCCAGCAGCTGGCGTTCAGGGGCCGTGGAGACCCAGTACTTC. This chain connects TRBV7-8 to TRBJ2-5; D perhaps matches TRBD1 (6 bases). The CDR3 runs to 15 residues. With 4 bases removed from V and 5 bases from J, the gap between germline ends came to 17 bases. Per the germline V gene, CDR1 is SGHVS and CDR2 is FQNEAQ.

J is TRBJ2-7 and V is TRBV4-2; D is uncertain. Germline CDR1 LGHNA, CDR2 YNFKEQ. V lost 5 bases, J lost 3 bases, and 5 bases lay in between. The CDR3 has 11 amino acids. CDR3 coding DNA: TGTGCCAGCAGCACCGGCTACGAGCAGTACTTC. Translating gives CASSTGYEQYF.

The rearrangement joins TRBV5-1 to TRBJ2-7; a possible D gene is TRBD1 (6 bases). Trimming pared 0 bases from V and 5 bases from J, leaving 12 bases between. Germline V gives CDR1 SGHRS, CDR2 YFSETQ. CDR3 length: 14 amino acids. CDR3 amino acids: CASSLEGQGHEQYF. The CDR3 nucleotides are TGCGCCAGCAGCTTGGAAGGGCAGGGGCACGAGCAGTACTTC.

The CDR3 DNA reads TGTGCCAGCAGTTTTTGGAGGGGGAACACCGGGGAGCTGTTTTTT. Encoded protein: CASSFWRGNTGELFF. V is TRBV28 and J is TRBJ2-2; maybe TRBD2 (6 bases). This CDR3 has 15 amino acids. The germline V and J ends were trimmed by 3 bases and 1 base, with 9 bases remaining between them. In germline, CDR1 is MDHEN, CDR2 SYDVKM.

CDR3 in amino acids: CASRLAATSTDTQYF. CDR3 DNA: TGCGCCAGCCGACTAGCGGCAACTAGCACAGATACGCAGTATTTT. This chain joins TRBV5-1 and TRBJ2-3, with 9 bases that match TRBD2. V was pared by 7 bases and J by 0 bases, with 6 bases of the junction left unmatched. The germline V gene encodes CDR1 SGHRS and CDR2 YFSETQ. The CDR3 has 15 residues.

This chain joins TRBV29-1 and TRBJ2-2, with 9 positions matching TRBD2. The trim removed 5 bases at V and 2 bases at J, leaving 9 bases unmatched. CDR3 length equals 16 residues. The germline V gene has CDR1 SQVTM and CDR2 ANQGSEA. CDR3 loop: CSVLGLAGTNTGELFF. CDR3 coding DNA: TGCAGCGTTCTCGGTCTAGCGGGGACCAACACCGGGGAGCTGTTTTTT.

This chain links TRBV19 with TRBJ1-4; 8 nucleotides match TRBD1. Germline assignment: CDR1 LNHDA and CDR2 SQIVND (reference sequence). This CDR3 is 14 amino acids long. Losses at the gene ends were 6 bases for V and 4 bases for J; bases not matched to a gene: 4. The CDR3 DNA reads as TGTGCCAGTAGGGAACAGGGGGTTAATGAAAAACTGTTTTTT. Its translation: CASREQGVNEKLFF.

The V call is TRBV21-1, the J call TRBJ2-7; TRBD2 reflects the table's D call only, with no check against the DNA. TRBV21-1 is a documented pseudogene. The CDR3 spans 15 residues. CDR3 sequence reads: CASSIPGLPFYEQYF. CDR3 coding DNA: TGTGCCAGCAGCATTCCGGGACTCCCGTTCTACGAGCAGTACTTC.

The genes are TRBV28 and TRBJ1-2, with a tentative D call TRBD1 (5 bases). Trimming took 5 bases from V and 2 from J, leaving 12 bases between them. The CDR3 has 14 residues. In germline, CDR1 is MDHEN, CDR2 SYDVKM. The CDR3 region is CASSSAGGNYGYTF. CDR3 DNA: TGTGCCAGCAGTAGTGCGGGGGGAAACTATGGCTACACCTTC.

J is TRBJ1-1 and V is TRBV6-4; the D gene is possibly TRBD1 (5 bases). CDR1 and CDR2 (germline): MRHNA, SNTAGT. The CDR3 is 13 amino acids. V was cut by 4 bases and J by 5 bases, with 11 bases left in between. CDR3 in amino acids: CASSVTANTEAFF. The CDR3, as DNA: TGTGCCAGCAGTGTGACAGCGAATACTGAAGCTTTCTTT.

The chain combines TRBV19 with TRBJ2-4; maybe TRBD1 (5 bases). The germline CDR1 and CDR2 sequences are LNHDA and SQIVND (reference sequence). This CDR3 has 17 amino acids. The V gene lost 1 base and the J gene lost 0 bases, with 13 bases spanning the gap. The CDR3 sequence: CASSIVPPDRAKNIQYF. In DNA, the CDR3 is TGTGCCAGTAGTATAGTCCCCCCCGACAGAGCCAAAAACATTCAGTACTTC.

Only one count was recorded for this clone. V gene TRBV5-4 combines with J gene TRBJ2-1; 8 bases align to TRBD2. V dropped 4 bases and J dropped 6; count of bases not matched to a gene: 6. The CDR3 runs 14 residues. Germline CDR1 and CDR2: SGHNT and YYREEE (reference sequence). This chain's CDR3 is CASSPEGTSNEQFF. CDR3 bases: TGTGCCAGCAGCCCGGAAGGGACTAGCAATGAGCAGTTCTTC.